This passage covers 5 T cell receptor beta chains from one sample sequenced in a study of blood T cell repertoires in COVID-19. TCRdb's copy holds only in-frame clones and misses some; the assay was immunoSEQ multiplex PCR. The sample yields some 250,000 clones, more than 85% seen once. Input material: PBMCs or T cells enriched from blood (not recorded which). These receptors were obtained from a man aged 35-49 years who had recovered from COVID-19.

The chain links TRBV19 to TRBJ1-5; D may be TRBD1 (5 bases). This CDR3 is built from 16 residues. Germline CDR1 LNHDA, CDR2 SQIVND (reference sequence). The ends were cut back, 6 bases at V and 0 bases at J, with 15 bases in the middle. The CDR3 loop reads CASSPSRAISNQPQHF. CDR3 DNA sequence: TGTGCCAGTAGCCCCAGCAGGGCCATTAGCAATCAGCCCCAGCATTTT.

The chain links TRBV5-1 to TRBJ1-4; 9 bases map to TRBD1. CDR1 and CDR2 from the germline V gene are SGHRS and YFSETQ. CDR3 length: 16 residues. V lost 4 bases, J lost 7 bases, and 11 bases stayed unmatched. The CDR3 loop is CASSMTTGGIREKLFF. The CDR3 nucleotides are TGCGCCAGCAGCATGACAACAGGGGGCATACGTGAAAAACTGTTTTTT.

The V gene is TRBV28, the J gene TRBJ1-1; TRBD1 matches 9 bases. The CDR3 contains 16 residues. V shed 2 bases and J 1 base; nucleotides not matched to a gene: 5. Germline lookup yields CDR1 MDHEN and CDR2 SYDVKM. CDR3 bases: TGTGCCAGCAGTTTAACCGGGACAGGGCGGAACACTGAAGCTTTCTTT. Protein sequence: CASSLTGTGRNTEAFF.

J is TRBJ2-1 and V is TRBV28; 7 nucleotides match TRBD2. In germline, CDR1 is MDHEN, CDR2 SYDVKM. CDR3 size: 16 residues. V lost 4 bases to trimming and J lost 9 bases; unmatched junction nucleotides: 15. The CDR3 DNA reads TGTGCCAGCAGTTCCCCCCTACTAGCGCAAGAAGGTGAGCAGTTCTTC. Amino acid sequence: CASSSPLLAQEGEQFF.

The V gene is TRBV28, the J gene TRBJ2-2; D is perhaps TRBD2 (7 bases). The length of the CDR3 is 14 residues. CDR1 is MDHEN, CDR2 SYDVKM, per germline. Trimming left V 6 bases short and J 4 bases short, with 12 bases between. The CDR3 DNA is TGTGCCAGCAGGGGGGGGCTAGCCACCGGGGAGCTGTTTTTT. Its translation is CASRGGLATGELFF.